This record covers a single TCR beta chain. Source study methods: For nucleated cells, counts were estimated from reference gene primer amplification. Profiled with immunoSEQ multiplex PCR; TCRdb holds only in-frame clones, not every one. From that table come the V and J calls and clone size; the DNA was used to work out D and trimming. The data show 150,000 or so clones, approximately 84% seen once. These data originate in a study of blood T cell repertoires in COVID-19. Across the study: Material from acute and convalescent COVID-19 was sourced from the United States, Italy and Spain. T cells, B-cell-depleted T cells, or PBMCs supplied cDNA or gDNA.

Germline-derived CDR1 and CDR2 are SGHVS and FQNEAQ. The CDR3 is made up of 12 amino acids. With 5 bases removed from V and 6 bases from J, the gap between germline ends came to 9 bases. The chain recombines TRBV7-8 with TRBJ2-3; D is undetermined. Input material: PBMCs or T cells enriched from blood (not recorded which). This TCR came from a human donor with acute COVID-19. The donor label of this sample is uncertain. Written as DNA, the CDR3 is TGTGCCAGCAGCCCCCCTAGGGATACGCAGTATTTT. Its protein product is CASSPPRDTQYF.